This T cell receptor (beta chain) stems from a study of control samples from healthy donors and cancer patients. Clones were sequenced by immunoSEQ multiplex PCR, and TCRdb holds only the in-frame ones, with some missing. Of approximately 160,000 clones detected, 80% to 95% appear once; the ten largest clones hold 0.65% to 0.85%. Germline CDR1 and CDR2: SGDLS and YYNGEE. CDR3 size: 15 residues. V was pared by 6 bases and J by 1 base, with 8 bases of the junction left unmatched. The J gene is TRBJ2-3, the V gene TRBV9; 7 bases fit TRBD2. This clonotype was obtained from a woman in her 30s in good health. Sequenced material: blood. The CDR3 here is CASTGLGRGTDTQYF. For the CDR3, the DNA is TGTGCCAGCACCGGCCTTGGGAGGGGCACAGATACGCAGTATTTT.